This entry is about one TCR beta chain. This sample is part of a study of CD8+ T cells in alopecia areata. The V gene's germline CDR1 is MNHEY and CDR2 SMNVEV (reference sequence). The CDR3 has 15 amino acids. Deletions cut 6 bases from V and 1 base from J, with 15 bases between. Reverse transcription of extracted RNA yielded cDNA, which provided the sequencing template. TCRdb keeps only in-frame clones here, not all; method: immunoSEQ multiplex PCR. The sample has about 130,000 clones, approximately 58% seen once. Sequencing was performed on CD4+ T cells sorted from blood, taken at week 0. The V call is TRBV27, the J call TRBJ1-1, with a possible D match to TRBD1 (5 bases). The clonotype originates from a human donor with alopecia areata. The CDR3 sequence is CASSFSAGRNTEAFF. CDR3 sequence (DNA): TGTGCCAGCAGCTTCTCGGCAGGGCGGAACACTGAAGCTTTCTTT.